This T cell receptor (beta chain) was recovered during a study of shared clonotypes between healthy human individuals. Germline V gives CDR1 GTSNPN, CDR2 SVGIG (reference sequence). Deletions cut 2 bases from V and 0 bases from J, with 10 bases between. The CDR3 runs 15 residues. This clone was detected only once. Recent vaccinations or acute infections were absent in the healthy HIV-negative adult donors. Every donor, a Caucasian adult, lived in Nashville, Tennessee. Method: immunoSEQ multiplex PCR; TCRdb's copy keeps in-frame clones and lacks some. Here the sample spans around 2.3 million clones, approximately 95% being singletons.

The chain combines TRBV30 with TRBJ1-4; the D gene is possibly TRBD1 (5 bases). The source is a man in his late teens or twenties in good health. The sample consisted of naive CD4+ T cells sorted from blood. Stated subset: CD45RA+ positively selected. CDR3 DNA: TGTGCCTGGAGTTGGGGACTTGCAACTAATGAAAAACTGTTTTTT. It codes for CAWSWGLATNEKLFF.